The subject of this entry is one TCR beta chain. This clonotype was counted a few times. Its antigen has not been determined. The input lacks base qualities; no much larger clone sits a single base away. Trimming removed 0 bases from V and 5 bases from J, leaving 12 bases between the germline ends. Via the germline V gene (reference sequence), CDR1 is DFQATT and CDR2 SNEGSKA. The CDR3 covers 14 residues, taking in both the cysteine and the phenylalanine. Only the CDR3 DNA stays, 42 bases, in frame from base 1. This entry is derived from a study of blood T cells in healthy people across ages (dated by TCRdb to the mid-2010s). With respect to the entire study: Template switching captured roughly one uniquely barcoded TCR beta cDNA molecule per two T cells in model experiments. To track age-related changes in TCR beta repertoire diversity, the study relied on deep sequencing normalized with unique cDNA molecular identifiers. To avoid experimental bias, donors of different ages were distributed randomly across sequencing lanes. Using the same blood draw, the study looked at two additional independent replicas of 1 million unique cDNA reads for two donors, one aged 18 to 30 and the other aged 80 or older. The donors were split into four age groups: young (average approximately 16 years), middle-aged (about 40), aged (over 55) and long-lived (approximately 80).

Overall study outcomes, separate from this receptor: The percentage of naive T cells measured by flow cytometry correlated strongly with observed TCR beta diversity. Compared with the aged group, the long-lived group had more naive CD4+ T cells, fewer expanded clones and increased TCR diversity, a pattern suggesting age selection. Estimates of total diversity from one million sequenced T cells were regarded as lower bounds and underestimates. Donor CMV infection status was unknown, potentially confounding age-related changes in expanded clonotypes. Bulk unsorted PBMC profiling prevented conclusive comparison of naive and antigen-experienced compartments. As age increased, observed TCR beta diversity per million T cells dropped in a roughly linear way, and a significant reduction was already evident by age roughly 40.

The donors were under 40 Caucasian individuals from Russia, aged roughly 6 to 90 years, who were systemically healthy. Each donor gave about 11 milliliters of peripheral blood, drawn into EDTA-treated Vacutainer tubes. Ficoll-Paque density-gradient centrifugation was used to isolate PBMCs, with at least 6.5 million per sample. Total RNA was extracted from PBMCs with Trizol reagent, with at least 6 micrograms obtained per sample. For every donor, flow cytometry on a PBMC aliquot measured the percentage of naive CD45RAhigh/CD27high T cells. The protocol used for the library was 5' RACE. Sequencing was performed on an Illumina HiSeq 2500. A second PCR of about 7 to 12 cycles was performed with a sample-barcoded 5' primer and a J-beta primer mix. Each TCR beta cDNA molecule received a unique molecular identifier from a template-switch 5' adaptor carrying 12 random nucleotides. Each sample yielded at least 3 million CDR3-containing paired-end reads. First-strand cDNA was synthesized from all RNA with the Mint cDNA synthesis kit, primed by a TRBC-specific oligonucleotide. After uracil-DNA glycosylase treatment, a first 18-cycle PCR used universal primers M1SS and BC2_uni_R on all cDNA. From the authors' description of their analysis: Normalization of each sample was performed by random selection of 1 million high-quality reads, each carrying a distinct molecular identifier. Instead of being binned into consensus sequences, reads that shared molecular identifiers were thrown out. MiTCR, with a Q25 quality threshold and the strictest error-elimination algorithm, was used for CDR3 identification, clonotype clustering and error correction. Lower-bound total TCR beta diversity was estimated with a nonparametric unseen species model using Euler transformation. Using fastp trimming at Q25 and MiXCR clonotype assembly, TCRdb reanalyzed the public sequencing data and kept in-frame beta chains. Duplicate CDR3 protein sequences are folded into a single record with the most common DNA and genes. Clone size and V and J calls follow TCRdb, not the original study. The sample records 1,300,000 or so distinct CDR3 sequences, 59% of which are singletons. The ten largest clonotypes hold about 6.7% of the sample.

Sequencing input: blood. The chain was built from TRBV20-1 and TRBJ2-3, with the D gene uncertain. The clonotype was recovered from a man between 18 and 35 years old in good health. The nucleotides are TGCAGTGCTAGAGAGTTTGTTTCGCAAGATACGCAGTATTTT. Its amino acids are CSAREFVSQDTQYF.